Each of the 2 T cell receptor beta chains below was sequenced from the same sample in a study of molecular identifiers for immune sequencing clone quantification. MiXCR, applied by TCRdb to the PCR reads, yields one record per CDR3 protein. The repertoire holds about 510,000 distinct CDR3 sequences, about a fifth seen once, with 0.65% to 0.95% in the top ten. The specimen sequenced was naive CD8+ T cells from blood, with Jurkat cell RNA spiked in. Subset defined: FACS-sorted CD8+CD4-CCR7+CD45RA+ naive T cells. The origin of the receptors is a human donor in good health. Some libraries in this study had Jurkat cell RNA spiked in.

This clonotype was detected only a few times. DNA for the CDR3: TGCAGCGTTAGGACAGGGGATCAGACTTATGGCTACACCTTC. Translation gives CSVRTGDQTYGYTF. The gene calls are TRBV29-1 and TRBJ1-2; 9 bases map to TRBD1. The CDR3 length is 14 residues. V lost 5 bases to trimming and J lost 5 bases; unmatched junction nucleotides: 9. Germline CDR1 SQVTM, CDR2 ANQGSEA.

This clonotype came up many times. The chain has TRBV28 and TRBJ2-5, with 10 bases lining up with TRBD2. The CDR3 has 18 amino acids. In germline, CDR1 is MDHEN, CDR2 SYDVKM. V lost 1 base to trimming and J lost 2 bases; unmatched junction nucleotides: 10. The CDR3 DNA follows: TGTGCCAGCAGTTTATACCCCGGGGTAGCGGGGGGACAAGAGACCCAGTACTTC. This sequence encodes CASSLYPGVAGGQETQYF.